This entry concerns a single TCR beta chain. Its antigen is not yet known. Base qualities are not at hand, and no much larger clone is one base apart. One collaborating source in Seattle enrolled patients during active infection and followed them longitudinally through the course of disease. Whole blood was collected in K2EDTA tubes by collaborating institutions according to the institutions' own protocols. For TCRbeta analysis, collaborators shipped samples in one of three forms: frozen whole blood, isolated PBMCs, or DNA extracted from either of those sample types. The data were obtained in a study of blood T cell repertoires in COVID-19 (dated by TCRdb to 2019 to 2021). Looking at the study overall: Collaborator samples came from the United States, Italy and Spain and covered acute and convalescent phases of COVID-19. The prospective study material was composed of cDNA or gDNA derived from T cells, B-cell-depleted T cells, or PBMCs. The dataset comprised deeply sampled blood TCRbeta repertoires from subjects exposed to, actively infected with, or recovered from COVID-19. A freely available public database, intended as a resource for researchers studying the immune response to SARS-CoV-2, is where the repertoires were released. The samples were drawn from the first 160 participants of the ongoing ImmuneRACE study and from 1,254 subjects provided by 6 global collaborators. A de-identified subject ID, COVID-19 status, age in years and sex were almost always included in the sample metadata. HLA class I and class II types, where available, came from metadata supplied by the sample provider rather than from assay-based typing. What the research found in general, with its limitations: The quantity of clinical and demographic metadata differed by source and by participant and was supplied without curation.

Sequences MNHEY (CDR1) and SVGAGI (CDR2) are obtained from the germline V gene. Taken from cysteine to phenylalanine, the CDR3 has 14 residues. Just the 42-base CDR3 DNA is kept, in frame starting at base 1. Compared with germline, V lacks 6 bases and J lacks 7 bases; bases without a gene match: 7. The immunoSEQ Assay, a bias-controlled multiplex PCR, was used to amplify TCRbeta CDR3 regions from genomic DNA. Per the authors' processing: Within the assay, amplification of reference gene primers was used to estimate how many nucleated cells each sample contained. To quantify the absolute abundance of each unique TCRbeta CDR3 rearrangement, sequence reads were collapsed and filtered. For each sample, productive Simpson clonality was calculated as the square root of Simpson's diversity index over productive rearrangements. TCRdb mirrors the immuneACCESS table, restricted to in-frame sequences. Some clones are absent from its copies; in checked studies, under half trace to an unresolved V gene, and the reason for the others is unknown. V and J calls and clone size are as listed in that table; D and trimming were resolved from the DNA. In all, the sample holds around 210,000 clones, and roughly 85% of those were seen once. The ten top clones hold roughly 5.3% of the sample.

This clonotype originated in a man between 50 and 59 years old with COVID-19, enrolled during active disease. The sequenced sample was peripheral blood. The V and J segments used are TRBV6-5 and TRBJ1-5, and 9 bases in between align with TRBD1. The CDR3 protein: CASRMGQGGQPQHF. In nucleotides, the sequence is TGTGCCAGCAGAATGGGACAGGGAGGACAGCCCCAGCATTTT.